The clone carrying this T cell receptor beta chain was detected once. CDR1 and CDR2 (germline): SGHDT, YYEEEE. Losses at the gene ends were 3 bases for V and 9 bases for J; bases not matched to a gene: 4. The CDR3 is 13 residues long. This record belongs to a study of CD8 T cells in Susac syndrome. RNA amounts of about 0.5 to 1 ug underwent reverse transcription with random hexamers. One entry per CDR3 protein results from TCRdb running MiXCR on the immunoSEQ multiplex PCR reads. Here the sample spans about 430,000 distinct CDR3 sequences, around 83% being singletons. Negative isolation yielded CD8+ and CD4+ T cells; FACS enriched TEMRA cells.

V is TRBV5-6 and J is TRBJ2-1, with 9 bases fitting TRBD2. The sequenced material came from CD8+ T cells from PBMCs. The sequence came from a human donor with multiple sclerosis. The CDR3 DNA reads as TGTGCCAGCAGCTGGGGACTAGCACTTGAGCAGTTCTTC. It codes for CASSWGLALEQFF.